Listed here is a single T cell receptor beta chain. The ends lost 11 bases at V and 10 bases at J; junction bases unmatched: 8. Germline V lookup: CDR1 MNHEY, CDR2 SMNVEV (reference sequence). This CDR3 comprises 12 residues. The repertoire was sequenced with immunoSEQ multiplex PCR; TCRdb's copy has only in-frame clones and lacks some. The sample records about 660,000 clones, 85% to 90% being singletons. The data were taken from a study of shared T cell receptors in the human thymus. The data were also submitted as part of a second study, on human thymus T cells. That study adds: Corrective heart surgery yielded the resections from which the thymus tissue came. V and J gene usage appeared biased in thymic and blood repertoires. Related studies found that unrelated individuals share highly overlapping thymic repertoires.

The genes are TRBV27 and TRBJ1-6; 7 nucleotides line up with TRBD1. This TCR was recovered from a boy less than two years old with a congenital heart defect. The sample taken for sequencing was thymocytes. This CDR3 is CASGTAASPLHF. The CDR3 nucleotides read TGTGCCTCCGGGACAGCAGCCTCACCCCTCCACTTT.